These 9 T cell receptor beta chains originate from one sample sequenced in a study of Ad26.COV2.S vaccination and SARS-CoV-2 variants. Libraries were prepared by immunoSEQ multiplex PCR; TCRdb keeps only in-frame clonotypes and omits some of them. The sample records around 320,000 clones, about nine tenths being singletons. Indicated treatment: over 15 received Ad26.COV2.S at low or high dose, single or two shots; about 5 received placebo; per-sample allocation not given. Specimens were obtained on day 63 following the first vaccine or placebo injection. This sample comprised peripheral blood, obtained in a trial of Ad26.COV2.S vaccine versus placebo. The receptors originated from a person between 18 and 65 years old who received the Ad26.COV2.S COVID-19 vaccine or a placebo.

This clone has just one count. The rearrangement links TRBV7-3 to TRBJ2-1, with D unresolved. From germline, CDR1 is SGHTA and CDR2 FQGTGA. This CDR3 contains 14 residues. V shed 2 bases and J shed 2 bases, with 7 bases lying between them. The CDR3 coding sequence is TGTGCCAGCAGCTTAGGCGGCCCCTACAATGAGCAGTTCTTC. This encodes CASSLGGPYNEQFF. The complete variable domain, with remaining parts taken from reference TRBV7-3 and TRBJ2-1, reads GAGVSQTPSNKVTEKGKYVELRCDPISGHTALYWYRQSLGQGPEFLIYFQGTGAADDSGLPNDRFFAVRPEGSVSTLKIQRTERGDSAVYLCASSLGGPYNEQFFGPGTRLTVL.

The chain combines TRBV12-5 with TRBJ1-2, with 7 positions matching TRBD1. CDR1 and CDR2 from the germline V gene are LGHNT and FRNRAP. With V trimmed by 0 bases and J by 1 base, 14 bases remained unmatched. The CDR3 covers 19 residues. The CDR3 protein is CASGLVSIGQELFNYGYTF. The CDR3 DNA reads TGTGCTAGTGGTTTGGTATCAATTGGACAGGAGTTATTTAACTATGGCTACACCTTC.

The chain links TRBV5-1 to TRBJ1-6; 8 bases map to TRBD1. The germline V gene has CDR1 SGHRS and CDR2 YFSETQ. V was clipped by 0 bases and J by 7 bases; unmatched bases: 3. This CDR3 is 15 amino acids long. This CDR3 is CASSLGTGTNSPLHF. The CDR3 coding sequence is TGCGCCAGCAGCTTGGGGACAGGGACCAATTCACCCCTCCACTTT.

The chain employs TRBV27 and TRBJ1-5, with unresolved D. CDR1 MNHEY and CDR2 SMNVEV come from the germline V gene (reference sequence). The CDR3 spans 14 residues. Trimming removed 2 bases at V and 5 bases at J, with 10 bases between. CDR3 loop: CASSLSSDYQPQHF. The CDR3 nucleotides are TGTGCCAGCAGTTTAAGCTCAGATTATCAGCCCCAGCATTTT.

This rearrangement joins TRBV4-1 to TRBJ2-7; 7 bases align to TRBD1. Per the germline V gene, CDR1 is MGHRA and CDR2 is YSYEKL. The CDR3 has 16 amino acids. The J segment lost 3 bases and the V segment lost 0 bases, leaving 8 bases of the junction unmatched. Written as DNA, the CDR3 is TGCGCCAGCAGCCAAGATCCGGGACAGAAACACTACGAGCAGTACTTC. Translation gives CASSQDPGQKHYEQYF.

CDR3 DNA sequence: TGTGCCAGCAGTCGACCGGGACAGGGTAGGGAAGCTTTCTTT. Translation gives CASSRPGQGREAFF. The chain links TRBV27 to TRBJ1-1; 9 positions match TRBD1. Losses at the gene ends were 5 bases for V and 8 bases for J; bases not matched to a gene: 9. CDR1 is MNHEY, CDR2 SMNVEV, per germline (reference sequence). This CDR3 is 14 amino acids long.

The chain joins TRBV9 to TRBJ2-3, with D unresolved. CDR3 length: 14 amino acids. The V gene lost 3 bases and the J gene lost 6 bases, with 14 bases spanning the gap. The germline V gene has CDR1 SGDLS and CDR2 YYNGEE. The CDR3 loop reads CASSATRIEDTQYF. Written as DNA, the CDR3 is TGTGCCAGCAGCGCCACCAGAATTGAGGATACGCAGTATTTT.

The chain recombines TRBV9 with TRBJ2-7; no clear D gene. The CDR3 covers 14 residues. Germline values: CDR1 SGDLS, CDR2 YYNGEE. Trimming removed 0 bases from V and 0 bases from J, with 7 bases in between. The CDR3 sequence: CASSVALFSYEQYF. CDR3 coding DNA: TGTGCCAGCAGCGTAGCTCTCTTCTCCTACGAGCAGTACTTC.

This clone has a single count. This chain uses TRBV18 with TRBJ1-3; no firm D call. This CDR3 is 13 amino acids long. Germline lookup yields CDR1 KGHSH and CDR2 LQKENI. V lost 3 bases to trimming and J lost 4 bases, with 7 bases between them. CDR3 amino acids: CASSPAQGNTIYF. The CDR3, as DNA: TGTGCCAGCTCACCGGCCCAGGGAAACACCATATATTTT.